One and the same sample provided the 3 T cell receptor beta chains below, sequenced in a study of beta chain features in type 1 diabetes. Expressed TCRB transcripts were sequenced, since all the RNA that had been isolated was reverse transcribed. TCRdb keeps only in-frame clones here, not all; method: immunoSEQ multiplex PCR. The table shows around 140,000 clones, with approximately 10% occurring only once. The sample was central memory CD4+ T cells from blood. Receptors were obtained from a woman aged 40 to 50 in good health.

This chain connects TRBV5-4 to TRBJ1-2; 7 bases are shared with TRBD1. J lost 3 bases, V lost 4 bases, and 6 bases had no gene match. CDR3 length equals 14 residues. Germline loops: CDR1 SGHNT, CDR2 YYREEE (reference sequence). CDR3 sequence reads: CASSKQGVDYGYTF. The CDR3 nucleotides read TGTGCCAGCAGCAAGCAGGGGGTAGACTATGGCTACACCTTC.

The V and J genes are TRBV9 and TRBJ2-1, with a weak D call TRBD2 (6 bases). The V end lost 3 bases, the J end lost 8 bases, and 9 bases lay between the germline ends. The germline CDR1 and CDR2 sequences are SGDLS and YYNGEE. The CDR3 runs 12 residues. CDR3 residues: CASSGGEYEQFF. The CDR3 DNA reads TGTGCCAGCAGCGGGGGGGAGTATGAGCAGTTCTTC.

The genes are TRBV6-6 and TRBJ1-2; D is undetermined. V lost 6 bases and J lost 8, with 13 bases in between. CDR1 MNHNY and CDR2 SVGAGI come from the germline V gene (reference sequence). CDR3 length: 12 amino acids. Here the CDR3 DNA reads TGTGCCAGCAGCCGCGGGATGGTAGGCTACACCTTC. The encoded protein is CASSRGMVGYTF.